This T cell receptor (beta chain) emerged from a study of cytomegalovirus exposure and HLA in healthy donors. Study observations and caveats: The study flagged about 160 TCR beta chains as cytomegalovirus-associated.

Germline V gives CDR1 ENHRY, CDR2 SYGVKD. There are 13 residues in the CDR3. V was pared by 10 bases and J by 1 base, with 7 bases of the junction left unmatched. Details on this clone: Its target is unknown.

The primer mix had 60 Vbeta and 13 Jbeta primers. Produced via immunoSEQ multiplex PCR; TCRdb's table is partial and in-frame only. This sample has fewer than 250,000 clones, with roughly 80% found just once. The chain joins TRBV10-3 to TRBJ2-7; 7 positions match TRBD1. Sequenced material: PBMCs. This clonotype was obtained from a woman in her fifties or sixties in good health and CMV-seronegative. CDR3 residues: CANRGQTSYEQYF. CDR3 sequence (DNA): TGTGCCAATCGGGGACAGACATCCTACGAGCAGTACTTC.